What follows is one T cell receptor beta chain and its context. The antigen remains undetermined. The sample carries other DNA sequences with the same CDR3. Pooling was applied to second doses at about 4 or about 12 weeks. These data are taken from a study of T cell responses to AZD1222 COVID-19 vaccine. Overall study results and limits: After the peak T cell response, and only then, were repertoires sampled. Dominant at 160-218 and 743-854, vaccine-associated CD4 TCRs also spanned spike.

The CDR3 runs 12 residues. V shed 3 bases and J shed 2 bases, with 2 bases lying between them. TCRdb keeps only in-frame clones here, not all; method: immunoSEQ multiplex PCR. The table lists 150,000 to 200,000 clones, 85% to 90% of them singletons. The J gene is TRBJ1-5, the V gene TRBV12-3 or TRBV12-4; the D is unclear. The source is an adult who received the AZD1222 COVID-19 vaccine. Here the sequenced sample was peripheral blood, taken 28 days after the second AZD1222 dose. DNA of the CDR3: TGTGCCAGCAGTTTGGGCAATCAGCCCCAGCATTTT. This codes for CASSLGNQPQHF.